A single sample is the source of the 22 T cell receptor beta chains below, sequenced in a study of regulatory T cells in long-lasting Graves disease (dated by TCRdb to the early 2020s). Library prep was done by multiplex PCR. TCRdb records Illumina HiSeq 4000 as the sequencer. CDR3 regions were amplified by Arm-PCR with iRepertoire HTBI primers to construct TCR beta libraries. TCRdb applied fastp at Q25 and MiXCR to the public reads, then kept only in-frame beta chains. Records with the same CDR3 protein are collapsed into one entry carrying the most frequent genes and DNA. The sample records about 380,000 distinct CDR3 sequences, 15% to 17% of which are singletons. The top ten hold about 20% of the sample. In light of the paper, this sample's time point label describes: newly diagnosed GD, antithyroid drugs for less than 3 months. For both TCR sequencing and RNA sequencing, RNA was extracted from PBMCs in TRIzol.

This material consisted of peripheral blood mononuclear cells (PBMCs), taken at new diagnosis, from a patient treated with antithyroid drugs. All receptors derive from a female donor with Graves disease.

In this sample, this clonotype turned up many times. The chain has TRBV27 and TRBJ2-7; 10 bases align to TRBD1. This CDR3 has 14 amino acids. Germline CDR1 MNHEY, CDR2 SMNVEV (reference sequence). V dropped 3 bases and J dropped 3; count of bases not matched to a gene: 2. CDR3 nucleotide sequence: TGTGCCAGCAGTTTTGGACAGGGGGACTACGAGCAGTACTTC. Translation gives CASSFGQGDYEQYF.

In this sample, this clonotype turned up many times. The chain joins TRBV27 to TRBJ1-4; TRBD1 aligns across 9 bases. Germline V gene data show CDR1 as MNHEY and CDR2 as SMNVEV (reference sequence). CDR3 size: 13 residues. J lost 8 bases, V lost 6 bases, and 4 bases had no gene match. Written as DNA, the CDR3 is TGTGCCAGCAGCCCCGGACAGGGGGAAAAACTGTTTTTT. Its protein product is CASSPGQGEKLFF.

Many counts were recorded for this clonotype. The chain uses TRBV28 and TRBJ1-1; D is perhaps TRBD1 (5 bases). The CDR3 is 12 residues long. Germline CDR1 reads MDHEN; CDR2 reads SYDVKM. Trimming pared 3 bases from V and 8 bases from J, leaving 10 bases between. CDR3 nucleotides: TGTGCCAGCAGTTTGAGGGGCTGGGAAGCTTTCTTT. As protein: CASSLRGWEAFF.

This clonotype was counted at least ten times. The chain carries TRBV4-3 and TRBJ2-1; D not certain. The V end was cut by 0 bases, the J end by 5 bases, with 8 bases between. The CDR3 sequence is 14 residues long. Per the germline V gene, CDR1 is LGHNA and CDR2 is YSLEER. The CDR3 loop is CASSQDDNHNEQFF. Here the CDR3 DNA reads TGCGCCAGCAGCCAAGATGACAACCACAATGAGCAGTTCTTC.

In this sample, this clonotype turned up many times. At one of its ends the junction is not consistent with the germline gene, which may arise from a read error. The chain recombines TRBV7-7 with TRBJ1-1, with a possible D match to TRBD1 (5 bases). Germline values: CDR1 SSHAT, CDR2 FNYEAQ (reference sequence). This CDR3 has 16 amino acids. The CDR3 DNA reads TGTGCTAGCAGCCCCTTAAAATCAGGGTTCGGCACTGAAGCTTTCTTT. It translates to CASSPLKSGFGTEAFF.

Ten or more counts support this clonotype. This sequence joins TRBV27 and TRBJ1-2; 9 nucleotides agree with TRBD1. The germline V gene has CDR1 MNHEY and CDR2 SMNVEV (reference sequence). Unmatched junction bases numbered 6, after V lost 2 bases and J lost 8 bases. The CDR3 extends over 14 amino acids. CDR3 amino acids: CASSLHGTGNGYTF. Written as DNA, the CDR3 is TGTGCCAGCAGTTTACACGGGACAGGGAACGGCTACACCTTC.

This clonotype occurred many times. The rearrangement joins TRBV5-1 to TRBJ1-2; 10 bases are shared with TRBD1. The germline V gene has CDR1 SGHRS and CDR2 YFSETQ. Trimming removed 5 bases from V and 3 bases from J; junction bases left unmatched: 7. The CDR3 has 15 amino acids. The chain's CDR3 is CASRRTGGQDYGYTF. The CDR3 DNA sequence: TGCGCCAGCAGGCGGACAGGGGGTCAAGACTATGGCTACACCTTC.

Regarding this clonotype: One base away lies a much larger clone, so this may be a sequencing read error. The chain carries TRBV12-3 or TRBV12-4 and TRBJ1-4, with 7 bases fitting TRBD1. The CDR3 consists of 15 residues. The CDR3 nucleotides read TGTGCCAGCAGACCGACAGGGTGGGCTAATGAAGAACTGTTTTTT. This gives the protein CASRPTGWANEELFF.

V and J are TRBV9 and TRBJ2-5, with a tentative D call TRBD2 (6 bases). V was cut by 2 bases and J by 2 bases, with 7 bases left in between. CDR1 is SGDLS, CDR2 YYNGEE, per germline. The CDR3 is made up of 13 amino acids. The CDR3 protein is CASSVGGQETQYF. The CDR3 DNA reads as TGTGCCAGCAGCGTCGGGGGTCAAGAGACCCAGTACTTC.

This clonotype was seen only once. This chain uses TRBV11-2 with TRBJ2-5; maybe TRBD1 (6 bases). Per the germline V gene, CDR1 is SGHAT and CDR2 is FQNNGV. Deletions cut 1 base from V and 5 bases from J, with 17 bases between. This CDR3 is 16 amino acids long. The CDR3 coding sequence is TGTGCCAGCAGCTTAGGTTCGTGGGGGCGCGATGAGACCCAGTACTTC. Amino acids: CASSLGSWGRDETQYF.

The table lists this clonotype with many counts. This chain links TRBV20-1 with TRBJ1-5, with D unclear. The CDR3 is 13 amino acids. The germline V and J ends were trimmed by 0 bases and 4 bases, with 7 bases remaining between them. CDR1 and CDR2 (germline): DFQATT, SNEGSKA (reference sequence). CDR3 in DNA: TGCAGTGCTAGAGAACGGGGTAATCAGCCCCAGCATTTT. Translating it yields CSARERGNQPQHF.

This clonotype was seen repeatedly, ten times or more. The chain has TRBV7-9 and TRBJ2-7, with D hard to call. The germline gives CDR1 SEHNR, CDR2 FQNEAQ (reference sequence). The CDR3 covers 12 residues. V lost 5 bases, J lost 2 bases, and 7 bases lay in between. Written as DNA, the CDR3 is TGTGCCAGCAGCCATGGGACCTACGAGCAGTACTTC. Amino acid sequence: CASSHGTYEQYF.

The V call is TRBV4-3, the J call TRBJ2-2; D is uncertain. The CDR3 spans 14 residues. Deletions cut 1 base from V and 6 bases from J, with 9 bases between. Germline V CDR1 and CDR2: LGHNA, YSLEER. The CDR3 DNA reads TGCGCCAGCAGCCAAGTTGGGTGGTCCGGGGAGCTGTTTTTT. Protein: CASSQVGWSGELFF.

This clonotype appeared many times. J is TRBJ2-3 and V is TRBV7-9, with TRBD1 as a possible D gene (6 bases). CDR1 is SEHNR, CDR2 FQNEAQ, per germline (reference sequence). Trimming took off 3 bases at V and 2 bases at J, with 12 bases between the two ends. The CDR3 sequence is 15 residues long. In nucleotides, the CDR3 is TGTGCCAGCAGCTTGCAGGGGATGCACACAGATACGCAGTATTTT. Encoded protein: CASSLQGMHTDTQYF.

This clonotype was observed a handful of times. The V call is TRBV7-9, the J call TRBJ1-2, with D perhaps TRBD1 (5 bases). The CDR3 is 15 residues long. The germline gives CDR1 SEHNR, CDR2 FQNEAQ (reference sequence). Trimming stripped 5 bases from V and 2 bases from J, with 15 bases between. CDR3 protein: CASSGTATENYGYTF. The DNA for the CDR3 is TGTGCCAGCAGCGGAACGGCGACAGAGAACTATGGCTACACCTTC.

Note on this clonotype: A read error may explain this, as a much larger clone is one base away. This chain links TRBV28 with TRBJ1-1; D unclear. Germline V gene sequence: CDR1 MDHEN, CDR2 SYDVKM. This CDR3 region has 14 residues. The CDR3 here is CASSLGPVGTKAFF. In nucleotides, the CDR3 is TGTGCCAGCAGTTTAGGGCCTGTAGGCACTAAAGCTTTCTTT.

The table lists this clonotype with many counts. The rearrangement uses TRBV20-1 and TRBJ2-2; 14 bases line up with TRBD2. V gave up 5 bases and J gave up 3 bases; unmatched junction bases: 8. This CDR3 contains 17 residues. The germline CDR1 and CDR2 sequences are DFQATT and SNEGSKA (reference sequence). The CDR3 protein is CSAPGTSGRSDTGELFF. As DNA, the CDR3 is TGCAGTGCTCCCGGGACTAGCGGGAGATCGGACACCGGGGAGCTGTTTTTT.

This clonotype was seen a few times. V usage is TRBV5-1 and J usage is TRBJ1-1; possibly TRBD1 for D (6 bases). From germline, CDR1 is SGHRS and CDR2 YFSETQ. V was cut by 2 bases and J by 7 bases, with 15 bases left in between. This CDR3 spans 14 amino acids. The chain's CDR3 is CASSFSQGPYEAFF. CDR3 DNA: TGCGCCAGCAGCTTCTCGCAGGGGCCCTATGAAGCTTTCTTT.

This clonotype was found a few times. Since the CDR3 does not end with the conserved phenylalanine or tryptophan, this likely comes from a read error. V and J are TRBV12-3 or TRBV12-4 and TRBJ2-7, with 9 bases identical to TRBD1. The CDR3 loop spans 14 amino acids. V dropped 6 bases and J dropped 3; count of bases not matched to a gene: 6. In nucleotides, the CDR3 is TGTGCCAGCAGAAAGACAGGGGGAGGCTACGAGCAGTACCTC. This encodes CASRKTGGGYEQYL.

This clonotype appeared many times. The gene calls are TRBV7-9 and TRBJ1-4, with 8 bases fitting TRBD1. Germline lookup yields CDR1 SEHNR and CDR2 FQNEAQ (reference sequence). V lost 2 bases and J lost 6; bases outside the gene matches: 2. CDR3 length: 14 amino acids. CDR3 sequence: CASSLNRGDEKLFF. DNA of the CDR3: TGTGCCAGCAGCTTAAACAGGGGGGATGAAAAACTGTTTTTT.

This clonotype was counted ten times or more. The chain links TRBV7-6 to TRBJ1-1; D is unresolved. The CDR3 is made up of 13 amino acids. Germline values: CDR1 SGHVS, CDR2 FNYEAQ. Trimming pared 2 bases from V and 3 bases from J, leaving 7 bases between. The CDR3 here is CASSLKEYTEAFF. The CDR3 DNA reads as TGTGCCAGCAGCTTAAAAGAGTACACTGAAGCTTTCTTT.

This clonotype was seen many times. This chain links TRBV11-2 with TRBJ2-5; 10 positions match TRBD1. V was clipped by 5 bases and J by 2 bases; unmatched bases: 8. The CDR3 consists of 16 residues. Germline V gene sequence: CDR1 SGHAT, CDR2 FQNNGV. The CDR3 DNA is TGTGCCAGCAGCCCGAGGACAGGGGGGATGCAAGAGACCCAGTACTTC. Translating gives CASSPRTGGMQETQYF.